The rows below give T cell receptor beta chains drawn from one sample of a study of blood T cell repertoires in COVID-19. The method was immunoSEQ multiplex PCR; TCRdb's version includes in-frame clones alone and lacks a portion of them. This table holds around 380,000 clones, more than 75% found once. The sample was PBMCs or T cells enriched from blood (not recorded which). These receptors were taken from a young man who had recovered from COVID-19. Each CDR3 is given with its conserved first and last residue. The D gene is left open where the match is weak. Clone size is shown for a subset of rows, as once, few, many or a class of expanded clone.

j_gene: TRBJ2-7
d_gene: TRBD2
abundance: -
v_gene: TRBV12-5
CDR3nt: TGTGCTAGTGGTTTGTCGGGAGGGCTGTGGGAGCAGTACTTC
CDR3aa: CASGLSGGLWEQYF

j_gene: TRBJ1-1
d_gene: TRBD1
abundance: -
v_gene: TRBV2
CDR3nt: TGTGCTTCAGTCCGGGACAGGGACACTGAAGCTTTCTTT
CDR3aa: CASVRDRDTEAFF

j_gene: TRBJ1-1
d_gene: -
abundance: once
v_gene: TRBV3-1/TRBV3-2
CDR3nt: TGTGCCAGCAGCCAAGTCACAACAACTGAAGCTTTCTTT
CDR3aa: CASSQVTTTEAFF

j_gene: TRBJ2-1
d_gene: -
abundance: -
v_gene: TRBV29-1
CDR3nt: TGCAGCGTTGGTCCAGGGGGAGGAGGCAATGAGCAGTTCTTC
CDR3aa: CSVGPGGGGNEQFF

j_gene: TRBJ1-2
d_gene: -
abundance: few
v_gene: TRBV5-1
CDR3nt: TGCGCCAGCAGCTTGGGGCAGGGCGCAAACTATGGCTACACCTTC
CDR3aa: CASSLGQGANYGYTF

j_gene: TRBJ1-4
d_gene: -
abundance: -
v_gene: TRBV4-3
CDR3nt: TGCGCCAGCAGCCAGACCCCCAGGGGATCTAATGAAAAACTGTTTTTT
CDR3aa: CASSQTPRGSNEKLFF

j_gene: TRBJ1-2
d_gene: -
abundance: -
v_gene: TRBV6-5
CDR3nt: TGTGCCAGTTTCCCGGGTGCAAGCTATGGCTACACCTTC
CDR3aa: CASFPGASYGYTF

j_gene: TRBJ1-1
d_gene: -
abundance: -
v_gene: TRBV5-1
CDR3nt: TGCGCCAGCAGCCCAACAGGAATGAACACTGAAGCTTTCTTT
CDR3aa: CASSPTGMNTEAFF

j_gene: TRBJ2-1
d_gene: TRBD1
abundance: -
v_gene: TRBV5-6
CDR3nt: TGTGCCAGCAGCTTCGGACAGGGGAGGGGGAATGAGCAGTTCTTC
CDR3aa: CASSFGQGRGNEQFF

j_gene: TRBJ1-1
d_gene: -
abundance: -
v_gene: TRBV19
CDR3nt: TGTGCCAGTAGTGCATCACAGGGAATCTCTGAAGCTTTCTTT
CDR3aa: CASSASQGISEAFF

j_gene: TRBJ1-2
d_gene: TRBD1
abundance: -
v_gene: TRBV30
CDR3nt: TGTGCCTGGAGGGAACCACCACAGGGGAGGTACACCTTC
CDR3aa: CAWREPPQGRYTF

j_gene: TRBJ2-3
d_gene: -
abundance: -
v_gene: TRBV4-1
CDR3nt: TGCGCCAGCAGCCAAGGGGGCGGGGGCGGCGCAGATACGCAGTATTTT
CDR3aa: CASSQGGGGGADTQYF

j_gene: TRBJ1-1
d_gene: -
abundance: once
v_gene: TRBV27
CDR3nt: TGTGCCAGCAGTCACCAGACCCAGGCAGCGAACACTGAAGCTTTCTTT
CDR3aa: CASSHQTQAANTEAFF

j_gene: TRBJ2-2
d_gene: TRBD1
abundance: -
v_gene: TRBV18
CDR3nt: TGTGCCAGCTCACCGGACAGGGGTCACGGGGAGCTGTTTTTT
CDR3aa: CASSPDRGHGELFF

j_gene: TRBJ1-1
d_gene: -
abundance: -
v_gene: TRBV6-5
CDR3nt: TGTGCCAGCACCCCCTGGCAGGGCCTGAACACTGAAGCTTTCTTT
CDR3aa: CASTPWQGLNTEAFF